This TCR beta chain was sequenced during a study of T-cell reconstitution after alpha-beta-depleted transplantation in children. CDR1 and CDR2 (germline): MNHNS, SASEGT. The CDR3 contains 16 residues. V was clipped by 6 bases and J by 4 bases, with 21 bases between them. Unique molecular identifiers were incorporated when the TCRbeta library was constructed. Via MiXCR, TCRdb re-called the PCR reads, giving one row per CDR3 protein. This table holds about 340,000 distinct CDR3 sequences, 10% to 13% found once. The genes are TRBV6-1 and TRBJ1-2; the D gene is possibly TRBD1 (6 bases). The sample here was PBMCs from the stem cell graft donor, taken from the stem cell graft. The receptor was derived from a human donor who donated a stem cell graft to a child with acute lymphoblastic leukemia. This chain's CDR3 is CASSQSIGRGGYGYTF. The CDR3 nucleotides are TGTGCCAGCAGCCAATCTATAGGGAGGGGGGGCTATGGCTACACCTTC.